This passage covers 21 T cell receptor beta chains from one sample sequenced in a study of cytomegalovirus exposure and HLA in healthy donors. This PCR relied on a set of 60 Vbeta primers and 13 Jbeta primers. Assay used: immunoSEQ multiplex PCR; TCRdb lists only in-frame clones, some missing. There are about 140,000 clones in the sample, with 0.75% to 1% held by the top ten. Sequenced: PBMCs. These receptors originate from a male donor in good health and CMV-seronegative.

The chain uses TRBV9 and TRBJ2-7; D is undetermined. CDR1 and CDR2 from the germline V gene are SGDLS and YYNGEE. The CDR3 extends over 15 amino acids. Trimming took off 0 bases at V and 0 bases at J, with 10 bases between the two ends. This chain's CDR3 is CASSVGSASSYEQYF. The CDR3 nucleotides read TGTGCCAGCAGCGTAGGATCAGCTAGCTCCTACGAGCAGTACTTC.

The chain recombines TRBV27 with TRBJ1-1; D gene uncertain. V was trimmed by 5 bases and J by 0 bases, leaving 13 bases between them. This CDR3 is built from 15 residues. CDR1 and CDR2 (germline): MNHEY, SMNVEV (reference sequence). CDR3 bases: TGTGCCAGCAGTCCCCTTAGGGAGTTGAACACTGAAGCTTTCTTT. It encodes CASSPLRELNTEAFF.

DNA for the CDR3: TGTGCCAGCTCACCTCCAACAACTAATGAAAAACTGTTTTTT. Residues: CASSPPTTNEKLFF. The chain combines TRBV18 with TRBJ1-4; D uncertain. The V and J ends lost 3 bases and 0 bases respectively, with 5 bases between them. Germline values: CDR1 KGHSH, CDR2 LQKENI. The CDR3 has 14 amino acids.

V and J are TRBV19 and TRBJ2-4; 13 bases are a match to TRBD2. V shed 4 bases, J shed 14 bases, and the junction held 8 bases outside the gene matches. Germline CDR1 LNHDA, CDR2 SQIVND (reference sequence). This CDR3 region has 14 residues. The CDR3 region is CASSTTSGGASKYF. Here the CDR3 DNA reads TGTGCCAGTAGTACTACTAGCGGGGGGGCCTCGAAGTACTTC.

With respect to this clone: One junction end does not reproduce the germline sequence, and a read error may be involved. The rearrangement uses TRBV7-7 and TRBJ2-1; a possible D gene is TRBD2 (5 bases). The germline V gene has CDR1 SSHAT and CDR2 FNYEAQ (reference sequence). The CDR3 spans 12 residues. CDR3 nucleotide sequence: TGTGCTAGCAGCGGAGGAGGCAATGAGCAGTTCTTC. It translates to CASSGGGNEQFF. The whole variable domain, filled in from reference TRBV7-7 and TRBJ2-1, reads GAGVSQSPRYKVTKRGQDVTLRCDPISSHATLYWYQQALGQGPEFLTYFNYEAQPDKSGLPSDRFSAERPEGSISTLTIQRTEQRDSAMYRCASSGGGNEQFFGPGTRLTVL.

The CDR3, as DNA: TGTGCCAGCATGGGGGGAGAGAGCGGTACCTACGAGCAGTACTTC. Translation: CASMGGESGTYEQYF. The rearrangement uses TRBV5-4 and TRBJ2-7; weak D call: TRBD2 (6 bases). Germline V gene lookup returns CDR1 SGHNT and CDR2 YYREEE (reference sequence). This CDR3 has 15 residues. Deletions cut 6 bases from V and 2 bases from J, with 18 bases between.

This rearrangement joins TRBV15 to TRBJ2-3; 9 nucleotides line up with TRBD2. The CDR3 runs to 13 residues. CDR1 is LNHNV, CDR2 YYDKDF, per germline (reference sequence). CDR3 nucleotide sequence: TGTGCGAGTAGCGGGAGAGGCACAGATACGCAGTATTTT. Amino acid sequence: CASSGRGTDTQYF.

The rearrangement uses TRBV2 and TRBJ2-1, with TRBD2 matching 11 bases. The germline V gene encodes CDR1 SNHLY and CDR2 FYNNEI. The length of the CDR3 is 14 residues. Trimming took 11 bases from V and 3 from J; bases not matched to a gene: 6. CDR3 DNA: TGTGCCGGGAAGACTAGCGGGGTCTACAATGAGCAGTTCTTC. This translates into CAGKTSGVYNEQFF.

V usage is TRBV7-9 and J usage is TRBJ1-5; 8 bases are shared with TRBD1. The CDR3 consists of 14 residues. Losses at the gene ends were 5 bases for V and 6 bases for J; bases not matched to a gene: 6. The germline V gene has CDR1 SEHNR and CDR2 FQNEAQ (reference sequence). The CDR3 spells CASSLVDRGQPQHF. CDR3 DNA: TGTGCCAGCAGCCTAGTAGACAGGGGTCAGCCCCAGCATTTT.

The V call is TRBV19, the J call TRBJ1-5; no clear D. The length of the CDR3 is 13 residues. The V gene's germline CDR1 is LNHDA and CDR2 SQIVND (reference sequence). The V end was cut by 2 bases, the J end by 4 bases, with 6 bases between. The CDR3, as DNA: TGTGCCAGTAGTATAATACGGAATCAGCCCCAGCATTTT. The encoded protein is CASSIIRNQPQHF. The full variable domain, in which reference TRBV19 and TRBJ1-5 provide the parts outside the CDR3, is DGGITQSPKYLFRKEGQNVTLSCEQNLNHDAMYWYRQDPGQGLRLIYYSQIVNDFQKGDIAEGYSVSREKKESFPLTVTSAQKNPTAFYLCASSIIRNQPQHFGDGTRLSIL.

The chain links TRBV10-3 to TRBJ1-2; D might be TRBD1 (5 bases). Germline CDR1 reads ENHRY; CDR2 reads SYGVKD. The CDR3 sequence is 14 residues long. Trimming removed 4 bases at V and 3 bases at J, with 12 bases between. The CDR3 region has the DNA TGTGCCATCAGTGCTGGCAGGGTGGACTATGGCTACACCTTC. This sequence encodes CAISAGRVDYGYTF.

This rearrangement joins TRBV6-5 to TRBJ1-1; 9 positions match TRBD1. V lost 6 bases and J lost 7; bases outside the gene matches: 6. Germline assignment: CDR1 MNHEY and CDR2 SVGAGI. This CDR3 region has 13 residues. CDR3 residues: CASSGTGKLEAFF. The CDR3 nucleotides read TGTGCCAGCAGCGGGACAGGGAAACTTGAAGCTTTCTTT.

The rearrangement links TRBV15 to TRBJ2-2; TRBD1 matches 9 bases. The germline CDR1 and CDR2 sequences are LNHNV and YYDKDF (reference sequence). CDR3 size: 14 residues. Unmatched junction bases numbered 2, after V lost 3 bases and J lost 6 bases. CDR3 sequence (DNA): TGTGCCACCAGCAGGGACAGGGGCGCCGGGGAGCTGTTTTTT. It encodes CATSRDRGAGELFF.

The V and J genes are TRBV5-1 and TRBJ2-5, with 11 bases that match TRBD1. Germline V gene lookup returns CDR1 SGHRS and CDR2 YFSETQ. The CDR3 totals 15 residues. With 2 bases clipped from V and 5 bases from J, the junction kept 5 bases outside the gene matches. In nucleotides, the CDR3 is TGCGCCAGCAGCTTAGGACAGGGGGCTATGGAGACCCAGTACTTC. Translated, it gives CASSLGQGAMETQYF.

This chain links TRBV6-5 with TRBJ2-5; 8 nucleotides match TRBD1. Germline trimming cut 7 bases from V and 7 bases from J; bases unmatched to any gene: 11. In germline, CDR1 is MNHEY, CDR2 SVGAGI. The length of the CDR3 is 14 residues. CDR3 sequence reads: CASIPTGGRGTQYF. The CDR3 DNA reads as TGTGCCAGCATCCCCACAGGGGGAAGGGGGACCCAGTACTTC.

This chain links TRBV5-1 with TRBJ2-1; 10 bases agree with TRBD2. Germline V gene sequence: CDR1 SGHRS, CDR2 YFSETQ. The V gene end was trimmed by 4 bases and the J gene end by 0 bases; junction bases not matched to a gene: 4. The CDR3 contains 16 residues. CDR3 DNA: TGCGCCAGCAGCAGCGGGGGGGCCCTCTCCTACAATGAGCAGTTCTTC. This gives the protein CASSSGGALSYNEQFF. The whole variable domain, remainder taken from reference TRBV5-1 and TRBJ2-1, is KAGVTQTPRYLIKTRGQQVTLSCSPISGHRSVSWYQQTPGQGLQFLFEYFSETQRNKGNFPGRFSGRQFSNSRSEMNVSTLELGDSALYLCASSSGGALSYNEQFFGPGTRLTVL.

The chain uses TRBV5-5 and TRBJ2-5; D not certain. There are 14 residues in the CDR3. The V gene's germline CDR1 is SGHKS and CDR2 YYEKEE (reference sequence). The V end lost 0 bases, the J end lost 5 bases, and 11 bases lay between the germline ends. CDR3 DNA sequence: TGTGCCAGCAGCTTGGCGCCCCCGCGGGAGACCCAGTACTTC. Its protein product is CASSLAPPRETQYF.

The chain joins TRBV4-2 to TRBJ1-5, with D unresolved. Germline V gene sequence: CDR1 LGHNA, CDR2 YNFKEQ. V gave up 0 bases and J gave up 5 bases, with 11 bases separating them. The CDR3 is made up of 15 amino acids. The CDR3 region has the DNA TGTGCCAGCAGCCAAGATAAAGAACAGTATCAGCCCCAGCATTTT. Residues: CASSQDKEQYQPQHF.

The rearrangement uses TRBV4-2 and TRBJ2-4, with 8 bases fitting TRBD2. Per germline, CDR1 LGHNA and CDR2 YNFKEQ. J lost 0 bases, V lost 2 bases, and 3 bases had no gene match. This CDR3 has 16 amino acids. The CDR3 loop is CASSQREGLAKNIQYF. The CDR3 DNA sequence: TGTGCCAGCAGCCAACGGGAGGGCCTAGCCAAAAACATTCAGTACTTC.

This rearrangement joins TRBV29-1 to TRBJ2-7; 9 nucleotides line up with TRBD1. The germline gives CDR1 SQVTM, CDR2 ANQGSEA. The CDR3 spans 13 residues. V shed 5 bases, J shed 3 bases, and the junction held 5 bases outside the gene matches. The CDR3 protein is CSVIRQGGYEQYF. Written as DNA, the CDR3 is TGCAGCGTTATACGACAGGGGGGCTACGAGCAGTACTTC.

The chain is built from TRBV29-1 and TRBJ1-5; 9 bases match TRBD1. The CDR3 sequence is 13 residues long. Germline CDR1 is SQVTM and CDR2 is ANQGSEA. V shed 6 bases, J shed 4 bases, and the junction held 4 bases outside the gene matches. The CDR3 protein is CSVWTGENQPQHF. CDR3 nucleotides: TGCAGCGTATGGACAGGGGAAAATCAGCCCCAGCATTTT.